This T cell receptor (beta chain) was sequenced in a study of control samples from healthy donors and cancer patients. Trimming removed 5 bases from V and 1 base from J, with 17 bases in between. Germline lookup yields CDR1 MNHEY and CDR2 SMNVEV (reference sequence). This CDR3 has 16 residues. Using immunoSEQ multiplex PCR, the repertoire was profiled, and TCRdb retains in-frame clones only, with some absent. The sample includes 130,000 or so clones, roughly 94% seen only once; the top ten take roughly 13%. The source is a man aged 40-55 years in good health. The rearrangement joins TRBV27 to TRBJ1-2; no reliable D call. Sequencing was performed on blood. The CDR3 sequence is CASSNRGGYGNYGYTF. CDR3 sequence (DNA): TGTGCCAGCAGTAACCGGGGAGGTTACGGTAACTATGGCTACACCTTC.